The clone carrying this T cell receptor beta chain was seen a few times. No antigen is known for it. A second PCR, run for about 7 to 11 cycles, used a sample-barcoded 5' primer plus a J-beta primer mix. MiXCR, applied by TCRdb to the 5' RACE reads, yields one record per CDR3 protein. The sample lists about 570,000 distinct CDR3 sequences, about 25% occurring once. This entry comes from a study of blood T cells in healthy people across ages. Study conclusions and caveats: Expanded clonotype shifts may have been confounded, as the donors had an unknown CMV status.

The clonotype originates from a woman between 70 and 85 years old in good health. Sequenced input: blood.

CDR3 protein: CASSQDSAGGPSVAQYF. The CDR3 nucleotides read TGTGCCAGCAGCCAAGATTCGGCGGGGGGGCCTTCAGTGGCCCAGTACTTC. The chain carries TRBV4-2 and TRBJ2-5, with 9 bases fitting TRBD2. The CDR3 length is 17 residues. V lost 0 bases, J lost 9 bases, and 14 bases stayed unmatched. CDR1 is LGHNA and CDR2 is YNFKEQ in the germline V gene.